This is a list of T cell receptor beta chains from one sample in a study of T cell changes during pregnancy in multiple sclerosis. Clones were read by immunoSEQ multiplex PCR, and TCRdb kept only the in-frame ones, dropping some. The sample has 45,000 to 65,000 clones, around 93% seen once. The sample here was peripheral blood, taken after pregnancy. The receptors were gathered from a female donor in good health, enrolled as a control in a pregnancy study. The CDR3 runs from the conserved cysteine through the conserved F or W. A D gene is named only where the DNA matches it firmly. Size is omitted from some rows. Given values are once, few, many or a class for expanded clones.

TRBV6-6	TRBD1	TRBJ1-5	.	CASGRDRDNQPQHF	TGTGCCAGCGGCCGGGACAGGGACAATCAGCCCCAGCATTTT
TRBV7-3	.	TRBJ1-1	.	CASSPRQNTEAFF	TGTGCCAGCAGCCCCAGACAGAACACTGAAGCTTTCTTT
TRBV19	.	TRBJ1-5	.	CASSIDVQGLRPQHF	TGTGCCAGTAGTATAGACGTCCAGGGGCTGAGGCCCCAGCATTTT
TRBV4-3	.	TRBJ1-1	.	CASSQGRGQGTEAFF	TGCGCCAGCAGCCAAGGGAGGGGCCAAGGCACTGAAGCTTTCTTT
TRBV5-1	.	TRBJ2-3	.	CASSLAGEWADTQYF	TGCGCCAGCAGCTTGGCGGGGGAGTGGGCAGATACGCAGTATTTT
TRBV6-6	.	TRBJ1-1	.	CASSLDRWPMNTEAFF	TGTGCCAGCAGCCTCGACAGATGGCCCATGAACACTGAAGCTTTCTTT
TRBV19	TRBD1	TRBJ2-7	.	CASSPWGQGYEQYF	TGTGCCAGTAGCCCCTGGGGACAGGGTTACGAGCAGTACTTC
TRBV2	TRBD2	TRBJ2-1	few	CASSEVRTSGIGRVFF	TGTGCCAGCAGTGAAGTTCGGACTAGCGGGATAGGGCGTGTGTTCTTC
TRBV19	.	TRBJ2-7	.	CASSMGTRGTSYEQYF	TGTGCCAGTAGTATGGGGACGCGGGGTACCTCCTACGAGCAGTACTTC
TRBV27	.	TRBJ2-7	.	CASSSSAGYEQYF	TGTGCCAGCAGTTCTTCTGCGGGCTACGAGCAGTACTTC
TRBV18	.	TRBJ2-3	.	CASSPIHIDTQYF	TGTGCCAGCTCACCAATCCACATAGATACGCAGTATTTT
TRBV4-1	TRBD1	TRBJ1-1	.	CASSQGGTGDTEAFF	TGCGCCAGCAGCCAAGGGGGGACAGGGGACACTGAAGCTTTCTTT
TRBV7-2	TRBD1	TRBJ1-2	.	CASSLDRVGGYTF	TGTGCCAGCAGCTTGGACAGGGTGGGCGGCTACACCTTC
TRBV5-1	TRBD1	TRBJ1-1	few	CASSLASGGGDTEAFF	TGCGCCAGCAGCTTGGCCTCAGGGGGCGGAGATACTGAAGCTTTCTTT
TRBV7-6	TRBD2	TRBJ2-7	.	CASSRTSGYEQYF	TGTGCCAGCAGCCGGACTAGCGGATACGAGCAGTACTTC
TRBV7-9	TRBD1	TRBJ1-1	.	CASSFPDRAISEAFF	TGTGCCAGCAGCTTCCCTGACAGGGCTATCAGCGAAGCTTTCTTT
TRBV7-6	.	TRBJ1-1	.	CASSPRSSNTEAFF	TGTGCCAGCAGCCCCAGGTCCTCGAACACTGAAGCTTTCTTT